This TCR beta chain was sequenced in a study of cytomegalovirus exposure and HLA in healthy donors. The PCR had 60 Vbeta and 13 Jbeta primers. TCRdb keeps only in-frame clones here, not all; method: immunoSEQ multiplex PCR. The sample carries under 170,000 clones, approximately 60% recorded once. A remark on this clone: What it recognizes is unknown.

Study outcomes and limitations: TCR beta chains numbering some 160 were designated cytomegalovirus-associated. A link between a missense DCLRE1C variant and TCR beta V- and J-gene trimming emerged from a later analysis. TCR beta sequences reportedly predicted the HLA-A and HLA-B alleles of most subjects accurately.

The CDR3 sequence is 14 residues long. Losses at the gene ends were 6 bases for V and 4 bases for J; bases not matched to a gene: 7. CDR1 is SGHDT, CDR2 YYEEEE, per germline. The chain joins TRBV5-6 to TRBJ2-7, with 10 bases aligning to TRBD2. The receptor's source is a woman aged 55 to 70 in good health and CMV-seropositive. What was sequenced was PBMCs. CDR3 DNA sequence: TGTGCCAGCACCCAAGCGGGAGGGCGGTACGAGCAGTACTTC. Translating it yields CASTQAGGRYEQYF.